By share, the clone carrying this T cell receptor (beta chain) ranks as medium-sized. Antigen specificity is unknown. The data belong to a study of liver allograft versus peripheral blood T cells. Study-level information: Repertoires of T cell receptors in transplanted livers were compared with recipients' peripheral blood repertoires. The study, taken as a whole, reports: Peripheral blood reportedly held T cell receptor repertoires that differed from those inside liver allografts.

TCRdb reanalysed the reads using MiXCR and keeps one entry per CDR3 protein. The data show around 1,800 distinct CDR3 sequences, around 15% seen once. Deletions cut 1 base from V and 4 bases from J, with 8 bases between. CDR1 is DFQATT and CDR2 is SNEGSKA in the germline V gene (reference sequence). This CDR3 is 13 amino acids long. V is TRBV20-1 and J is TRBJ2-1, with a possible D match to TRBD2 (5 bases). The origin of this receptor is a human patient who had a liver transplant. A share of the T cells may be of graft donor origin. In DNA, the CDR3 is TGCAGTGCTAGAGGGACTCGATACAATGAGCAGTTCTTC. Translated: CSARGTRYNEQFF.